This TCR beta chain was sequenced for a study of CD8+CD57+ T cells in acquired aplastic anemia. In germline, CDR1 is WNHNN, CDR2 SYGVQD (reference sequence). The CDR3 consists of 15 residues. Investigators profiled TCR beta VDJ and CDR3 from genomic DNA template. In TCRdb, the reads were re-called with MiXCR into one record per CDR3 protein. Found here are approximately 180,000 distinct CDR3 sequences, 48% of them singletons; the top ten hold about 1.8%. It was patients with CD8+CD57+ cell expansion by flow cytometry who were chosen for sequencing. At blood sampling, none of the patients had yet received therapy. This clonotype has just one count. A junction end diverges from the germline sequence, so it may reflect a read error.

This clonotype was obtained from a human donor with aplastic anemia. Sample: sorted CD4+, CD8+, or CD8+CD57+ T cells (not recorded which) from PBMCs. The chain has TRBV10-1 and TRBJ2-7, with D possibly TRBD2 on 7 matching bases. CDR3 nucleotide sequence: TGCGCCAGCAGTGTGGGGGCGGCGGGAGAAATCGAGCGGTACTTC. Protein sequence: CASSVGAAGEIERYF.